The TCR beta chain described here comes from a study of T-cell reconstitution after alpha-beta-depleted transplantation in children (dated by TCRdb to the mid-2010s). For the wider study: Using TCR repertoire profiling, the study quantitatively followed how T-cell immune reconstitution unfolded in children after TCRalphabeta/CD19-depleted allogeneic hematopoietic cell transplantation.

V gives up 5 bases and J gives up 2 bases, and the segment between their germline ends measures 15 bases. CDR1 and CDR2, looked up from the germline V gene, are SGHNT and YENEEA. Inclusive of the bounding cysteine and phenylalanine, the CDR3 is 16 residues long. Of the read, only the CDR3 DNA is kept; its 48 bases are in frame from base 1. This clonotype was recorded many times. Its antigen is still unknown. No qualities accompany the bases; no much larger clone lies one base away. Libraries were constructed by PCR. TCRdb lists the instrument as Illumina HiSeq 2500. To normalize quantification of the TCRbeta repertoire, the TCR libraries were built with molecular barcoding that relied on unique molecular identifiers. TCRdb reran the public reads through fastp at Q25 and MiXCR, keeping productive beta chains. For every CDR3 protein sequence, its rows merge into one entry that carries the most common genes and DNA. Present in this sample are some 200,000 distinct CDR3 sequences, approximately 14% of which were seen just once. The ten largest account for around 14% of the sample.

The receptor comes from a human donor who donated a stem cell graft to a child with acute lymphoblastic leukemia. This specimen consisted of PBMCs from the stem cell graft donor, obtained from the stem cell graft. The V gene is TRBV11-3 and the J gene is TRBJ1-4, with TRBD1 as a weak D call on 6 bases. The nucleotides are TGTGCCAGCAGCCGTCGAAGGACAGCGACTAATGAAAAACTGTTTTTT. The translation is CASSRRRTATNEKLFF. The full variable domain, with segments outside the CDR3 supplied by the reference TRBV11-3 and TRBJ1-4 proteins, appears as EAGVVQSPRYKIIEKKQPVAFWCNPISGHNTLYWYLQNLGQGPELLIRYENEEAVDDSQLPKDRFSAERLKGVDSTLKIQPAELGDSAVYLCASSRRRTATNEKLFFGSGTQLSVL.